Listed below are T cell receptor beta chains from one sample, sequenced in a study of shared clonotypes between healthy human individuals. Assay used: immunoSEQ multiplex PCR; TCRdb lists only in-frame clones, some missing. The sample consists of more than 500,000 clones, about 96% of them appearing once. Sequencing was done on a sample of naive CD4+ T cells sorted from blood. All receptors come from a woman aged 25-40 years in good health. CDR3s include the opening cysteine and the closing phenylalanine or tryptophan. The D gene is left open where the match is weak. Clone size is shown for a subset of rows, as once, few, many or a class of expanded clone.

>.|TRBV6-5|TRBD1|TRBJ1-1|13
TGTGCCAGCAGTTACGCAGGGGGGGTTGGAGCTTTCTTT
CASSYAGGVGAFF
>.|TRBV5-1|TRBD1|TRBJ1-2|12
TGCGCCAGCAGCTTTGACAGGGACGGCTACACCTTC
CASSFDRDGYTF
>.|TRBV7-9|.|TRBJ1-1|15
TGTGCCAGCAGCCGAACCGGGGCGTCTGGCACTGAAGCTTTCTTT
CASSRTGASGTEAFF
>once|TRBV9|TRBD2|TRBJ2-1|18
TGTGCCAGCGCTGAACAGCGGGAGGAATACCGCTCCTACAATGAGCAGTTCTTC
CASAEQREEYRSYNEQFF
>.|TRBV5-1|.|TRBJ2-4|14
TGCGCCAGCAGCGTTACCGGGGATAAAAACATTCAGTACTTC
CASSVTGDKNIQYF
>once|TRBV19|TRBD2|TRBJ2-1|16
TGTGCCAGTAGTGTTCCGGGACTAGCGGTATACAATGAGCAGTTCTTC
CASSVPGLAVYNEQFF
>.|TRBV28|.|TRBJ2-7|16
TGTGCCAGCAGTTTGTGGCAGCCGCGCCGGTATGGCGAGCAGTACTTC
CASSLWQPRRYGEQYF
>.|TRBV18|.|TRBJ1-3|16
TGTGCCAGCTCACCCCAGACGGATAGCTCTGGAAACACCATATATTTT
CASSPQTDSSGNTIYF
>.|TRBV27|TRBD1|TRBJ1-2|16
TGTGCCAGCAGTTGGGCAGGGGGGATGCTGGACTATGGCTACACCTTC
CASSWAGGMLDYGYTF
>.|TRBV7-9|TRBD1|TRBJ1-1|18
TGTGCCAGCAGCTTACTTACAGGGGGATCGGCGGCGAACACTGAAGCTTTCTTT
CASSLLTGGSAANTEAFF
>.|TRBV27|TRBD2|TRBJ2-3|15
TGTGCCAGCAGTTTACGACTAGCGGGAGGGCATACGCAGTATTTT
CASSLRLAGGHTQYF
>.|TRBV15|TRBD1|TRBJ2-1|15
TGTGCCACCAGCAGAGATCAGGGACAGTACAATGAGCAGTTCTTC
CATSRDQGQYNEQFF
>.|TRBV7-2|.|TRBJ2-6|18
TGTGCCAGCAGCCCTAGAGGGACCCCCTCGTCTGGGGCCAACGTCCTGACTTTC
CASSPRGTPSSGANVLTF
>.|TRBV5-1|.|TRBJ2-7|14
TGCGCCAGCAGCTTGGGTTTCAGCTCCTACGAGCAGTACTTC
CASSLGFSSYEQYF
>.|TRBV5-4|.|TRBJ2-2|14
TGTGCCAGCAGCTCCGGTGGCGGCAGCAGGGAGCTGTTTTTT
CASSSGGGSRELFF
>.|TRBV7-6|TRBD2|TRBJ2-5|13
TGTGCCAGCAGCGGGGGGGTCCAAGAGACCCAGTACTTC
CASSGGVQETQYF
>.|TRBV25-1|TRBD1|TRBJ2-3|15
TGTGCCAGCAGTGAAGGACAGGGCATAACAGATACGCAGTATTTT
CASSEGQGITDTQYF
>.|TRBV7-2|TRBD2|TRBJ2-3|15
TGTGCCAGCAGCGGACTAGCGGGAGACACAGATACGCAGTATTTT
CASSGLAGDTDTQYF
>.|TRBV27|TRBD1|TRBJ2-3|16
TGTGCCAGCAGCCGCCCCGGACAGGGGGTTGCAGATACGCAGTATTTT
CASSRPGQGVADTQYF
>.|TRBV6-6|.|TRBJ2-6|16
TGTGCCAGCAGTTACGAGGGGATCACTGGGGCCAACGTCCTGACTTTC
CASSYEGITGANVLTF
>.|TRBV7-8|.|TRBJ1-2|14
TGTGCCAGCAGCCCCCGGGTCGCTTTCTATGGCTACACCTTC
CASSPRVAFYGYTF
>.|TRBV7-6|.|TRBJ1-4|14
TGTGCCAGCAGCCCAGTAGTTTCTAATGAAAAACTGTTTTTT
CASSPVVSNEKLFF
>.|TRBV6-1|.|TRBJ2-5|13
TGTGCCAGCAGGGAGGGGGGCCAAGAGACCCAGTACTTC
CASREGGQETQYF
>.|TRBV6-1|.|TRBJ1-5|13
TGTGCCAGCGTATCAGGGCGCGGTCAGCCCCAGCATTTT
CASVSGRGQPQHF
>.|TRBV5-1|.|TRBJ2-2|15
TGCGCCAGCAGCTCCAGGGGATCGGAAGGTGGGGAGCTGTTTTTT
CASSSRGSEGGELFF
>.|TRBV27|TRBD2|TRBJ2-7|16
TGTGCCAGCAGTTCGGGGGGACTAGTGGGATTCTACGAGCAGTACTTC
CASSSGGLVGFYEQYF
>.|TRBV5-1|TRBD1|TRBJ1-4|19
TGCGCCAGCAGCCGGCTACAGCAGTTTTCCACAGGGGACAATGAAAAACTGTTTTTT
CASSRLQQFSTGDNEKLFF
>.|TRBV25-1|.|TRBJ2-3|13
TGTGCCAGTAGAGGTCTGGGTCCAGATACGCAGTATTTT
CASRGLGPDTQYF
>.|TRBV10-1|.|TRBJ2-7|16
TGCGCCAGCAGTGAGCTAGGACCAAGACAGGACTACGAGCAGTACTTC
CASSELGPRQDYEQYF
>.|TRBV5-4|TRBD2|TRBJ2-2|14
TGTGCCAGCAATCCAAGCGGGAGAGCCGGGGAGCTGTTTTTT
CASNPSGRAGELFF
>.|TRBV16|TRBD1|TRBJ1-1|15
TGTGCCAGCAGCCTACTGGGACAGCGGAACACTGAAGCTTTCTTT
CASSLLGQRNTEAFF
>.|TRBV2|TRBD2|TRBJ2-7|14
TGTGCCAGCAGTGTGTTGGCGGGAGCCCGCGAGCAGTACTTC
CASSVLAGAREQYF
>.|TRBV7-2|.|TRBJ2-7|14
TGTGCCAGCAGCTTAGATTTCGGGGCCTACGAGCAGTACTTC
CASSLDFGAYEQYF
>.|TRBV19|.|TRBJ2-3|12
TGTGCCAGTAGTTCCCACATGGATACGCAGTATTTT
CASSSHMDTQYF
>once|TRBV28|.|TRBJ1-4|14
TGTGCCAGCAGTTTAGCCAGATTTAGTGAAAAACTGTTTTTT
CASSLARFSEKLFF
>once|TRBV10-3|TRBD2|TRBJ2-5|15
TGTGCCATCAGGGGGACTAGCGGAGTCCAAGAGACCCAGTACTTC
CAIRGTSGVQETQYF
>.|TRBV5-1|TRBD1|TRBJ2-1|13
TGCGCCAGCAGCAAGGGACAGTACAATGAGCAGTTCTTC
CASSKGQYNEQFF
>.|TRBV29-1|.|TRBJ2-1|14
TGCAGCGTTAGACCCTTGGGCTCCTACAATGAGCAGTTCTTC
CSVRPLGSYNEQFF
>.|TRBV27|TRBD2|TRBJ2-3|16
TGTGCCAGCGTTAGTAATCTAGCGGGAGTGGGAGATACGCAGTATTTT
CASVSNLAGVGDTQYF
>.|TRBV27|TRBD1|TRBJ1-2|15
TGTGCCAGCAGTTTACAGGGGGTAGGATGGTATGGCTACACCTTC
CASSLQGVGWYGYTF
>.|TRBV29-1|.|TRBJ2-5|13
TGCAGCGTTGAAGGCAGAGGCCAAGAGACCCAGTACTTC
CSVEGRGQETQYF
>.|TRBV27|.|TRBJ2-7|16
TGTGCCAGCAGTGTATATGCGGAGGGGGTAACCTACGAGCAGTACTTC
CASSVYAEGVTYEQYF
>.|TRBV28|TRBD2|TRBJ2-3|15
TGTGCCAGCAGTTCCCCGGGACTAGTAGGTGATACGCAGTATTTT
CASSSPGLVGDTQYF
>.|TRBV19|TRBD1|TRBJ2-1|15
TGTGCCAGTAGTATGAGGGGGACAGGGCACAATGAGCAGTTCTTC
CASSMRGTGHNEQFF
>.|TRBV20-1|.|TRBJ2-7|11
TGCAGTGCTAGAGAGGGGTACGAGCAGTACTTC
CSAREGYEQYF
>.|TRBV28|TRBD2|TRBJ2-7|12
TGTGCCGTGGGACTAGCGTCCTACGAGCAGTACTTC
CAVGLASYEQYF
>.|TRBV5-1|TRBD2|TRBJ2-1|14
TGCGCCAGTATTAGCGGGAGCTCCTACAATGAGCAGTTCTTC
CASISGSSYNEQFF
>.|TRBV30|.|TRBJ2-7|14
TGTGCCTGGAGAAGGGACCCAAACTCCTACGAGCAGTACTTC
CAWRRDPNSYEQYF
>.|TRBV6-1|.|TRBJ2-3|17
TGTGCCAGCAGTGAATTAGGGACAAGGGGAAACACAGATACGCAGTATTTT
CASSELGTRGNTDTQYF
>.|TRBV4-2|TRBD2|TRBJ2-7|16
TGTGCCAGCAGCCAAGCCGTAGCGGGAGGAACCTACGAGCAGTACTTC
CASSQAVAGGTYEQYF
>.|TRBV13|.|TRBJ1-2|12
TGTGCCAGCAGCCCCCACAGGGCCGGCTACACCTTC
CASSPHRAGYTF
>.|TRBV6-5|TRBD2|TRBJ2-7|14
TGTGCCAGCAGCTGGAGCGGGAACTCCTACGAGCAGTACTTC
CASSWSGNSYEQYF
>.|TRBV5-8|TRBD1|TRBJ2-2|15
TGTGCCAGCAGCAAGTACAGGGGAAACACCGGGGAGCTGTTTTTT
CASSKYRGNTGELFF
>.|TRBV29-1|TRBD2|TRBJ2-1|14
TGCAGCGCCAAGCGGGGGAGCTCCTACAATGAGCAGTTCTTC
CSAKRGSSYNEQFF
>.|TRBV25-1|.|TRBJ1-3|13
TGTGCCAGCAGGCTCCGGGCCCACGACACCATATATTTT
CASRLRAHDTIYF